Each of the 7 T cell receptor beta chains below was sequenced from the same sample in a study of Ad26.COV2.S vaccination and SARS-CoV-2 variants. Treatment defined: 15 to 20 received Ad26.COV2.S at low or high dose, single or two shots; 5 received placebo; per-sample allocation not given. Specimen acquisition occurred on day 63 following the initial vaccine or placebo injection. TCRdb's copy holds only in-frame clones and misses some; the assay was immunoSEQ multiplex PCR. The table shows a few hundred thousand clones, with around 87% occurring only once. The sequences come from peripheral blood, collected in a trial of Ad26.COV2.S vaccine versus placebo. These TCRs come from a person between 18 and 65 years old who received the Ad26.COV2.S COVID-19 vaccine or a placebo.

This sequence joins TRBV5-1 and TRBJ2-5; 12 bases map to TRBD1. Germline trimming cut 1 base from V and 5 bases from J; bases unmatched to any gene: 6. The CDR3 has 16 amino acids. Germline V gene sequence: CDR1 SGHRS, CDR2 YFSETQ. CDR3 loop: CASSLMGTGGAETQYF. In nucleotides, the CDR3 is TGCGCCAGCAGCTTGATGGGGACAGGGGGCGCGGAGACCCAGTACTTC.

The J gene is TRBJ2-2, the V gene TRBV7-3; D tentatively fits TRBD1 or TRBD2 (5 bases each). V lost 1 base to trimming and J lost 4 bases, with 19 bases between them. The germline V gene has CDR1 SGHTA and CDR2 FQGTGA. The CDR3 covers 18 residues. In DNA form, the CDR3 reads TGTGCCAGCAGCTTAAGCCCCAGGGACGGAATGACCACCGGGGAGCTGTTTTTT. This sequence encodes CASSLSPRDGMTTGELFF.

The genes are TRBV5-4 and TRBJ1-2; D is undetermined. V lost 0 bases and J lost 4, with 16 bases in between. The CDR3 covers 16 residues. In germline, CDR1 is SGHNT, CDR2 YYREEE (reference sequence). CDR3: CASSLEPGSTFYGYTF. CDR3 nucleotide sequence: TGTGCCAGCAGCTTGGAACCGGGGTCAACCTTCTATGGCTACACCTTC.

V gene TRBV4-1 combines with J gene TRBJ1-1, with 9 bases that match TRBD1. CDR3 length equals 18 residues. V lost 4 bases and J lost 4; bases outside the gene matches: 16. Germline CDR1 is MGHRA and CDR2 is YSYEKL. The CDR3 sequence: CASSPIRYRGRSSTEAFF. CDR3 in DNA: TGCGCCAGCAGCCCCATACGTTACAGGGGGCGGAGTAGCACTGAAGCTTTCTTT.

This chain connects TRBV6-5 to TRBJ2-7; 7 bases align to TRBD1. This CDR3 is built from 13 residues. V shed 2 bases, J shed 5 bases, and the junction held 3 bases outside the gene matches. CDR1 is MNHEY and CDR2 is SVGAGI in the germline V gene. This CDR3 is CASSYNDRDEQYF. The CDR3 DNA reads as TGTGCCAGCAGTTACAACGACAGGGACGAGCAGTACTTC.

The chain recombines TRBV7-9 with TRBJ2-1; TRBD2 agrees at 8 bases. The CDR3 has 15 amino acids. Germline V gene sequence: CDR1 SEHNR, CDR2 FQNEAQ (reference sequence). J was trimmed by 9 bases and V by 5 bases; bases with no gene match: 12. The CDR3 here is CASSPMGRGALEQFF. The CDR3 DNA reads as TGTGCCAGCAGCCCGATGGGGCGGGGGGCCCTTGAGCAGTTCTTC.

The chain employs TRBV5-6 and TRBJ2-3, with unresolved D. Trimming removed 1 base at V and 6 bases at J, with 9 bases between. CDR1 is SGHDT and CDR2 is YYEEEE in the germline V gene. The CDR3 has 13 amino acids. CDR3 sequence (DNA): TGTGCCAGCAGCTTGTTTACTTCGGATACGCAGTATTTT. Encoded protein: CASSLFTSDTQYF.